This passage covers 10 T cell receptor beta chains from one sample sequenced in a study of T-cell memory formation after mild COVID-19. Each CDR3 protein is one row after TCRdb ran MiXCR on the 5' RACE reads. The data show around 300,000 distinct CDR3 sequences, roughly a fifth seen once. Sequencing input: PBMCs or a T cell subset sorted from them (not recorded which). The receptors originated from a man younger than 30 who had mild COVID-19 (a few samples of this study predate the infection). Cell type and time point are not known.

This clonotype was found a few times. The chain links TRBV5-1 to TRBJ1-1; D remains unclear. CDR1 and CDR2 (germline): SGHRS, YFSETQ. V shed 6 bases and J shed 4 bases, with 13 bases lying between them. The CDR3 spans 13 residues. In nucleotides, the CDR3 is TGCGCCAGCAAGTTCTCTCCGGGCACTGAAGCTTTCTTT. It codes for CASKFSPGTEAFF.

The chain recombines TRBV29-1 with TRBJ1-1; D unresolved. V was clipped by 0 bases and J by 0 bases, with 2 bases between them. The CDR3 is made up of 12 amino acids. Germline V lookup: CDR1 SQVTM, CDR2 ANQGSEA. The CDR3 region is CSVEDMNTEAFF. The DNA of the CDR3 is TGCAGCGTTGAAGACATGAACACTGAAGCTTTCTTT. Variable domain in full (rest from reference TRBV29-1 and TRBJ1-1): SAVISQKPSRDICQRGTSLTIQCQVDSQVTMMFWYRQQPGQSLTLIATANQGSEATYESGFVIDKFPISRPNLTFSTLTVSNMSPEDSSIYLCSVEDMNTEAFFGQGTRLTVV.

CDR3 in amino acids: CASSSWTGPLSGANVLTF. CDR3 coding DNA: TGTGCCAGCAGTTCCTGGACAGGTCCCCTCTCTGGGGCCAACGTCCTGACTTTC. The V gene is TRBV27, the J gene TRBJ2-6; 7 bases match TRBD1. Losses at the gene ends were 4 bases for V and 0 bases for J; bases not matched to a gene: 9. Germline CDR1 and CDR2: MNHEY and SMNVEV (reference sequence). CDR3 length equals 18 residues. Variable domain in full (rest from reference TRBV27 and TRBJ2-6): EAQVTQNPRYLITVTGKKLTVTCSQNMNHEYMSWYRQDPGLGLRQIYYSMNVEVTDKGDVPEGYKVSRKEKRNFPLILESPSPNQTSLYFCASSSWTGPLSGANVLTFGAGSRLTVL.

This chain joins TRBV10-3 and TRBJ1-4; 7 nucleotides agree with TRBD1. In germline, CDR1 is ENHRY, CDR2 SYGVKD. The CDR3 has 15 amino acids. V lost 10 bases, J lost 8 bases, and 16 bases stayed unmatched. The CDR3 nucleotides are TGTGCCACCTCTGGACAGGCCGATCCACAGGAAAAACTGTTTTTT. Protein product: CATSGQADPQEKLFF.

This clonotype was found a few times. V is TRBV20-1 and J is TRBJ1-2; 8 nucleotides agree with TRBD1. The CDR3 has 12 residues. J was trimmed by 3 bases and V by 6 bases; bases with no gene match: 3. From germline, CDR1 is DFQATT and CDR2 SNEGSKA (reference sequence). In DNA form, the CDR3 reads TGCAGTGCAAACAGGGGGGACTATGGCTACACCTTC. This encodes CSANRGDYGYTF.

V is TRBV29-1 and J is TRBJ1-5, with D perhaps TRBD1 (5 bases). Germline V gives CDR1 SQVTM, CDR2 ANQGSEA. The germline V and J ends were trimmed by 0 bases and 7 bases, with 10 bases remaining between them. This CDR3 region has 13 residues. DNA of the CDR3: TGCAGCGTTGAAGATCGGCGGGGCCAGCCCCAGCATTTT. It is translated as CSVEDRRGQPQHF.

This clonotype was observed a few times. J is TRBJ1-3 and V is TRBV20-1; 8 bases align to TRBD1. CDR3 length: 15 amino acids. Per germline, CDR1 DFQATT and CDR2 SNEGSKA (reference sequence). V trimming: 5 bases; J trimming: 3 bases; junction bases outside the gene matches: 9. CDR3 nucleotide sequence: TGCAGTGCTCCGAACCAGGGGGCTAATGGAAACACCATATATTTT. Its protein is CSAPNQGANGNTIYF.

The V and J genes are TRBV7-8 and TRBJ1-2; TRBD1 agrees at 7 bases. Germline V lookup: CDR1 SGHVS, CDR2 FQNEAQ. V was clipped by 5 bases and J by 3 bases; unmatched bases: 9. CDR3 length: 15 residues. Written as DNA, the CDR3 is TGTGCCAGCAGCCCCGGTCCCAGGGGGGACTATGGCTACACCTTC. Translated: CASSPGPRGDYGYTF. The full variable domain, rest sourced from reference TRBV7-8 and TRBJ1-2, is GAGVSQSPRYKVAKRGQDVALRCDPISGHVSLFWYQQALGQGPEFLTYFQNEAQLDKSGLPSDRFFAERPEGSVSTLKIQRTQQEDSAVYLCASSPGPRGDYGYTFGSGTRLTVV.

The CDR3 region has the DNA TGTGCCACCAGCAGAGATGGGGGGCCCTACGAGCAGTACTTC. This translates into CATSRDGGPYEQYF. The V call is TRBV15, the J call TRBJ2-7; D assignment may be TRBD1 or TRBD2 (6 bases each). Germline V gene lookup returns CDR1 LNHNV and CDR2 YYDKDF (reference sequence). This CDR3 contains 14 residues. V was trimmed by 0 bases and J by 2 bases, leaving 8 bases between them.

The J gene is TRBJ2-3, the V gene TRBV7-9, with TRBD2 matching over 13 bases. Trimming took 4 bases from V and 5 from J; bases not matched to a gene: 12. Germline V gene sequence: CDR1 SEHNR, CDR2 FQNEAQ (reference sequence). This CDR3 spans 18 amino acids. The CDR3 loop is CASSSLTSGGPLEDTQYF. The CDR3 DNA follows: TGTGCCAGCAGCTCGTTGACTAGCGGGGGGCCTCTGGAAGATACGCAGTATTTT. The full variable domain, rest sourced from reference TRBV7-9 and TRBJ2-3, is DTGVSQNPRHKITKRGQNVTFRCDPISEHNRLYWYRQTLGQGPEFLTYFQNEAQLEKSRLLSDRFSAERPKGSFSTLEIQRTEQGDSAMYLCASSSLTSGGPLEDTQYFGPGTRLTVL.